These T cell receptor beta chains were read from a single sample in a study of beta chain features in type 1 diabetes. The protocol was immunoSEQ multiplex PCR, while the TCRdb copy is restricted to in-frame clones and leaves out a portion. Of roughly 500,000 clones in the sample, approximately 10% were seen once. The sample was naive CD4+ T cells from blood. The receptors stem from a woman between 18 and 29 years old in good health. Each CDR3 is given with its conserved first and last residue. The order of the fields is CDR3 protein, CDR3 DNA, D gene, V gene, J gene, clone size. The D gene is left open where the match is weak. Clone size is not always given. Where it is, it says once, few, many or a class for expanded clones.

CASSLVRAEGYTF	TGTGCCAGCAGCTTAGTCAGGGCGGAAGGCTACACCTTC	NA	TRBV7-9	TRBJ1-2	NA
CASSGGAQETQYF	TGTGCCAGCAGCGGGGGGGCCCAAGAGACCCAGTACTTC	NA	TRBV7-9	TRBJ2-5	NA
CASSQDDRSGEKLFF	TGCGCCAGCAGCCAAGATGATAGGTCGGGCGAAAAACTGTTTTTT	NA	TRBV4-1	TRBJ1-4	NA
CASSLSDKGREKLFF	TGTGCCAGCAGCTTAAGCGACAAAGGCCGGGAAAAACTGTTTTTT	NA	TRBV7-9	TRBJ1-4	NA
CASSWKSVYNEQFF	TGTGCCAGCAGCTGGAAGTCCGTCTACAATGAGCAGTTCTTC	NA	TRBV5-6	TRBJ2-1	NA
CASSPPSSWTGARGTQYF	TGCGCCAGCAGTCCCCCGTCGTCCTGGACGGGGGCTCGGGGGACCCAGTACTTC	NA	TRBV23-1	TRBJ2-5	NA
CASSRQNYGYTF	TGTGCCAGCAGCCGACAGAACTATGGCTACACCTTC	NA	TRBV5-6	TRBJ1-2	few
CASSRTGDEKLFF	TGTGCCAGCAGCCGGACAGGGGACGAAAAACTGTTTTTT	TRBD1	TRBV27	TRBJ1-4	NA
CASSLGPTDTQYF	TGTGCCAGCTCCCTTGGTCCCACAGATACGCAGTATTTT	NA	TRBV7-6	TRBJ2-3	few
CASSLGAFFNSPLHF	TGTGCCAGCAGTTTAGGGGCGTTCTTTAATTCACCCCTCCACTTT	NA	TRBV25-1	TRBJ1-6	few
CSVGRGLDEKLFF	TGCAGCGTCGGAAGGGGGCTGGATGAAAAACTGTTTTTT	TRBD1	TRBV29-1	TRBJ1-4	few
CASRYEQGNNEQFF	TGTGCCAGCAGGTATGAACAGGGGAACAATGAGCAGTTCTTC	TRBD1	TRBV7-3	TRBJ2-1	NA
CASSRDRSYGYTF	TGTGCCAGCAGCAGGGACAGGAGCTATGGCTACACCTTC	TRBD1	TRBV2	TRBJ1-2	NA
CASSADGQFNSPLHF	TGTGCCAGCAGCGCCGACGGACAGTTTAATTCACCCCTCCACTTT	NA	TRBV9	TRBJ1-6	NA
CASSKASGAYNEQFF	TGCGCCAGCAGCAAGGCGAGTGGAGCCTACAATGAGCAGTTCTTC	NA	TRBV5-1	TRBJ2-1	NA
CASSPPGQPNEKLFF	TGTGCCAGCTCACCCCCGGGACAGCCGAATGAAAAACTGTTTTTT	TRBD1	TRBV18	TRBJ1-4	NA
CASSISRGYEQYF	TGTGCCAGTAGTATATCCAGGGGCTACGAGCAGTACTTC	NA	TRBV19	TRBJ2-7	few
CATSRDPSASNQPQHF	TGTGCCACCAGCAGAGATCCCTCCGCTAGCAATCAGCCCCAGCATTTT	NA	TRBV15	TRBJ1-5	few
CASSNTANQPQHF	TGTGCCAGTAGTAACACGGCAAATCAGCCCCAGCATTTT	NA	TRBV19	TRBJ1-5	NA